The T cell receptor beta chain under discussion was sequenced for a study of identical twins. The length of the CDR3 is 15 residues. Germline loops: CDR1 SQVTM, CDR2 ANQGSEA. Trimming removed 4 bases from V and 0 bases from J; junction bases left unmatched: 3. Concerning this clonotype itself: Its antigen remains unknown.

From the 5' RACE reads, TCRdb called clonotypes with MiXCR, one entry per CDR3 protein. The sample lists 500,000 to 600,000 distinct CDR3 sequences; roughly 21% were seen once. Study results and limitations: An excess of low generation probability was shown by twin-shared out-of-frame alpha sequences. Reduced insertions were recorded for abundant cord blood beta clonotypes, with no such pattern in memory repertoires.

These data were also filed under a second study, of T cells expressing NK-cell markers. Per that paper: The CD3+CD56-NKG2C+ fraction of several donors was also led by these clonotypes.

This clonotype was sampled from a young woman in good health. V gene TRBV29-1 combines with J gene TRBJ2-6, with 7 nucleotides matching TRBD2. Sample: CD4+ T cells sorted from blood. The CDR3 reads CSVAGGASGANVLTF. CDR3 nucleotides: TGCAGCGTTGCGGGAGGAGCCTCTGGGGCCAACGTCCTGACTTTC.